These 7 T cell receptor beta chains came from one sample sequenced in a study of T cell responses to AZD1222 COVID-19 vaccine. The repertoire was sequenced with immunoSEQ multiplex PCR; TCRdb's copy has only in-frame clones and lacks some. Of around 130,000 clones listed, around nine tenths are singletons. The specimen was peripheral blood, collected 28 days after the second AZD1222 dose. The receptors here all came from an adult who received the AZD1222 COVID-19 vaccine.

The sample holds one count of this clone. The CDR3 DNA sequence: TGTGCCAGCAGTTTAGAGCGTGATACGCAGTATTTT. Translated, it gives CASSLERDTQYF. The chain joins TRBV12-3 or TRBV12-4 to TRBJ2-3; the D is unclear. This CDR3 region has 12 residues. Trimming cost V 1 base and J 6 bases, with 5 bases left between them.

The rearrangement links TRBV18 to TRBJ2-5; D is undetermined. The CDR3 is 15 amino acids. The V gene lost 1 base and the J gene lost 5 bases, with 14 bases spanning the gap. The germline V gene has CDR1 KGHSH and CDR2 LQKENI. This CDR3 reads CASSPLGDVLETQYF. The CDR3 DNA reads TGTGCCAGCTCACCACTCGGAGACGTTCTGGAGACCCAGTACTTC.

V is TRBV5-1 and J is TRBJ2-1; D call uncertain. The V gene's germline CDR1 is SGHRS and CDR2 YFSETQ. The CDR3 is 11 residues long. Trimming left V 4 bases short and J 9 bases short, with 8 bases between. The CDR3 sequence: CASSLESEQFF. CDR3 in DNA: TGCGCCAGCAGCCTCGAAAGTGAGCAGTTCTTC. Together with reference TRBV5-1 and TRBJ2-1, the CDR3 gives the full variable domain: KAGVTQTPRYLIKTRGQQVTLSCSPISGHRSVSWYQQTPGQGLQFLFEYFSETQRNKGNFPGRFSGRQFSNSRSEMNVSTLELGDSALYLCASSLESEQFFGPGTRLTVL.

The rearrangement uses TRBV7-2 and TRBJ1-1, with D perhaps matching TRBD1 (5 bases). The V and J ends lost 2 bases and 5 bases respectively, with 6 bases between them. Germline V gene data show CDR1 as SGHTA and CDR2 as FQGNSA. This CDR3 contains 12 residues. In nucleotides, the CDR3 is TGTGCCAGCAGCTTAAGGGGAACTGAAGCTTTCTTT. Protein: CASSLRGTEAFF.

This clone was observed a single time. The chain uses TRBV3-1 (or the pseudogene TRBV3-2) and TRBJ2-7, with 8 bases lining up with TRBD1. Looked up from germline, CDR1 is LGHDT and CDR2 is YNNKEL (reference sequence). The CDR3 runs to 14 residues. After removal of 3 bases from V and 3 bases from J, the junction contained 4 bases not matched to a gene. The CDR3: CASSHQTGVYEQYF. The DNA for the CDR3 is TGTGCCAGCAGCCATCAGACAGGGGTCTACGAGCAGTACTTC.

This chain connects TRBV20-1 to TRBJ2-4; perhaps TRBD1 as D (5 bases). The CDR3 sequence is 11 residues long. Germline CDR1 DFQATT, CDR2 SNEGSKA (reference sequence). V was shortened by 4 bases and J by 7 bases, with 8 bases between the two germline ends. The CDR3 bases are TGCAGTGCTACAGGGTATAACATTCAGTACTTC. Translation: CSATGYNIQYF.

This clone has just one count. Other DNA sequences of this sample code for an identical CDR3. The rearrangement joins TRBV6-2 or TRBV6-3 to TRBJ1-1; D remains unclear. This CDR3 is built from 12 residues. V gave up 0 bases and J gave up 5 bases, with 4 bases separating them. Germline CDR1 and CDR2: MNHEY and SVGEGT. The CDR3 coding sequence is TGTGCCAGCAGTTACTCCAGGACTGAAGCTTTCTTT. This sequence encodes CASSYSRTEAFF.